This T cell receptor (beta chain) was identified in a study of CD8 T cells in ankylosing spondylitis. Study-level findings and limits: Apparently characteristic of ankylosing spondylitis blood was a TCR beta motif (eight highly homologous variants).

TCRdb recomputed calls from the 5' RACE reads with MiXCR, one row per CDR3 protein. The table lists 330,000 or so distinct CDR3 sequences, 7.5% to 9% of them singletons. There are 16 residues in the CDR3. Germline V gene sequence: CDR1 SGHTA, CDR2 FQGTGA. V lost 5 bases, J lost 0 bases, and 15 bases lay in between. With regard to this clonotype: Its antigen remains unknown.

The origin of this receptor is a male donor with ankylosing spondylitis. Source material: blood, either unsorted or a sorted T cell fraction (not recorded which). This chain joins TRBV7-3 and TRBJ2-3, with D perhaps TRBD1 or TRBD2 (5 bases each). The DNA for the CDR3 is TGTGCCAGCAGCCCGAGGGGTGGGATAAGCACAGATACGCAGTATTTT. Its protein is CASSPRGGISTDTQYF.